This entry lists 12 T cell receptor beta chains sequenced from one sample in a study of vaccination and CD4 T cells after COVID-19. CD4+ T cells that had been cultured provided DNA sequenced with the Oncomine TCR Beta short-read assay. From the PCR reads, TCRdb called clonotypes with MiXCR, one entry per CDR3 protein. The repertoire has 8,900 or so distinct CDR3 sequences, around 29% of them found once; the top ten carry approximately 40%. Treatment meaning: approximately nine-day PBMC culture with coronavirus spike peptide pools or control peptides (ViraFEST assay). Investigators obtained the unexposed donor's CD4+ T cells before the COVID-19 pandemic (2011-2018). These TCRs' antigens remain unknown. Sequences were obtained from CD4+ T cells from blood, cultured in vitro. These receptors all stem from a human donor in good health.

This clonotype was seen a few times. V usage is TRBV12-3 or TRBV12-4 and J usage is TRBJ2-7; the D gene could be TRBD1 or TRBD2 (6 bases each). The CDR3 extends over 14 amino acids. V dropped 7 bases and J dropped 2 bases, with 15 bases sitting between them. CDR3 DNA sequence: TGTGCCAGCACCCAGTGGGGGGCGACCTACGAGCAGTACTTC. Residues: CASTQWGATYEQYF.

The V gene is TRBV20-1, the J gene TRBJ1-1, with 8 bases aligning to TRBD1. The CDR3 length is 13 residues. J lost 3 bases, V lost 5 bases, and 5 bases had no gene match. Germline CDR1 is DFQATT and CDR2 is SNEGSKA (reference sequence). The CDR3: CSALTGEDTEAFF. For the CDR3, the DNA is TGCAGTGCTTTGACAGGGGAGGACACTGAAGCTTTCTTT.

In its sample, this clonotype was seen a few times. This chain links TRBV6-5 with TRBJ1-1; no clear D gene. This CDR3 is built from 15 residues. V lost 0 bases to trimming and J lost 3 bases, with 11 bases between them. Germline V gives CDR1 MNHEY, CDR2 SVGAGI. CDR3 loop: CASSYSSSGDTEAFF. The CDR3 DNA reads as TGTGCCAGCAGTTACTCGAGCTCAGGCGACACTGAAGCTTTCTTT.

This chain links TRBV18 with TRBJ1-5, with 7 bases aligning to TRBD1. Per germline, CDR1 KGHSH and CDR2 LQKENI. The CDR3 sequence is 15 residues long. The junction had 6 bases not matched to a gene; V was cut back by 2 bases and J by 5 bases. CDR3 region: CASSPRQGADQPQHF. In nucleotides, the CDR3 is TGTGCCAGCTCACCAAGACAGGGAGCCGATCAGCCCCAGCATTTT. Filled out from reference TRBV18 and TRBJ1-5, the complete variable domain reads NAGVMQNPRHLVRRRGQEARLRCSPMKGHSHVYWYRQLPEEGLKFMVYLQKENIIDESGMPKERFSAEFPKEGPSILRIQQVVRGDSAAYFCASSPRQGADQPQHFGDGTRLSIL.

This clonotype was seen more than once but under ten times. The CDR3 sequence: CASSDTKGDLFF. The CDR3, as DNA: TGTGCCAGCAGCGACACGAAGGGGGATCTGTTCTTC. The V gene is TRBV7-3, the J gene TRBJ2-1; TRBD1 is a possible D gene (6 bases). Germline values: CDR1 SGHTA, CDR2 FQGTGA. Trimming cost V 5 bases and J 15 bases, with 17 bases left between them. The CDR3 is made up of 12 amino acids.

This chain uses TRBV9 with TRBJ2-5; 9 positions match TRBD1. This CDR3 spans 14 amino acids. CDR1 is SGDLS, CDR2 YYNGEE, per germline. Trimming cost V 4 bases and J 5 bases; bases outside gene matches: 6. The CDR3, as DNA: TGTGCCAGCAGCCCGGGACAGGGTCACGAGACCCAGTACTTC. Its translation is CASSPGQGHETQYF.

The chain employs TRBV27 and TRBJ1-1; D is undetermined. V was trimmed by 0 bases and J by 0 bases, leaving 11 bases between them. This CDR3 is 16 amino acids long. In germline, CDR1 is MNHEY, CDR2 SMNVEV (reference sequence). The CDR3: CASSLSRASLNTEAFF. The CDR3 nucleotides are TGTGCCAGCAGTTTATCGAGGGCCAGTTTGAACACTGAAGCTTTCTTT.

J is TRBJ1-6 and V is TRBV6-4, with D uncertain. V gave up 5 bases and J gave up 8 bases, with 13 bases separating them. Germline loops: CDR1 MRHNA, CDR2 SNTAGT. The CDR3 covers 14 residues. CDR3 residues: CASSSGPGDSPLHF. The CDR3 region has the DNA TGTGCCAGCAGTTCCGGGCCTGGGGATTCACCCCTCCACTTT.

The chain uses TRBV19 and TRBJ2-7; the match to TRBD1 covers 9 bases. The CDR3 runs to 18 residues. CDR1 and CDR2 from the germline V gene are LNHDA and SQIVND (reference sequence). V shed 3 bases and J 2 bases; nucleotides not matched to a gene: 14. The CDR3 here is CASSIQGQGSAYTYEQYF. The CDR3 nucleotides are TGTGCCAGTAGTATCCAAGGACAGGGGTCCGCCTATACCTACGAGCAGTACTTC.

This clonotype was recorded a few times. The J gene is TRBJ1-2, the V gene TRBV5-4; D call uncertain. Germline CDR1 SGHNT, CDR2 YYREEE (reference sequence). This CDR3 is 15 amino acids long. The V gene lost 0 bases and the J gene lost 0 bases, with 9 bases spanning the gap. The CDR3 nucleotides read TGTGCCAGCAGCTTGGAGAGTACAGCTAACTATGGCTACACCTTC. Translated, it gives CASSLESTANYGYTF.

This sequence joins TRBV10-3 and TRBJ1-1, with D perhaps TRBD1 (5 bases). Germline CDR1 is ENHRY and CDR2 is SYGVKD. Trimming shortened V by 8 bases and J by 1 base, and 11 bases separated the two germline ends. CDR3 length equals 13 residues. The CDR3 loop is CAISRGENTEAFF. The CDR3 DNA reads as TGTGCCATCTCACGAGGGGAGAACACTGAAGCTTTCTTT.

The sample holds one count of this clonotype. The chain joins TRBV27 to TRBJ2-5; 7 nucleotides align to TRBD2. Germline CDR1 is MNHEY and CDR2 is SMNVEV (reference sequence). There are 16 residues in the CDR3. V lost 6 bases to trimming and J lost 0 bases; unmatched junction nucleotides: 10. The CDR3 loop is CASRAFAGVHQETQYF. The CDR3 coding sequence is TGTGCCAGCAGGGCCTTCGCGGGGGTCCACCAAGAGACCCAGTACTTC.